The rows below give T cell receptor beta chains drawn from one sample of a study of regulatory T cells in long-lasting Graves disease. TCRdb analysed the multiplex PCR reads with MiXCR anew, one entry per CDR3 protein. The repertoire holds almost 450,000 distinct CDR3 sequences, with about 17% as singletons. In addition, the sample was reused for a study of T cells in Graves' hyperthyroidism and ophthalmopathy.

The sample was peripheral blood mononuclear cells (PBMCs), taken at new diagnosis, from a patient treated with antithyroid drugs. Receptor source: a woman in her twenties or thirties with Graves disease. Each CDR3 is given without its conserved first and last residue. Fields, in order: V gene, J gene, CDR3 protein.

v_gene: TRBV30; j_gene: TRBJ2-1; CDR3aa: AWSAILWREQF
v_gene: TRBV12-3/TRBV12-4; j_gene: TRBJ2-1; CDR3aa: ASSLALNRAEQF
v_gene: TRBV19; j_gene: TRBJ2-5; CDR3aa: ASSISWQQETQY
v_gene: TRBV6-1; j_gene: TRBJ2-1; CDR3aa: ASLRLAGVADNEQF
v_gene: TRBV4-1; j_gene: TRBJ2-2; CDR3aa: ASSQGPAGGELF
v_gene: TRBV5-1; j_gene: TRBJ2-5; CDR3aa: ASSSTGQLAQETQY
v_gene: TRBV5-1; j_gene: TRBJ1-4; CDR3aa: ASSLPGLSNEKLF
v_gene: TRBV7-2; j_gene: TRBJ1-2; CDR3aa: ASSPGYGYT
v_gene: TRBV24-1; j_gene: TRBJ2-1; CDR3aa: ATSSVTPTNEQF
v_gene: TRBV14; j_gene: TRBJ2-7; CDR3aa: ASSQLFRASGKYEQY
v_gene: TRBV5-1; j_gene: TRBJ2-1; CDR3aa: ASSSDQLSSYNEQF
v_gene: TRBV2; j_gene: TRBJ1-5; CDR3aa: ASRSGLLREPQH
v_gene: TRBV6-2/TRBV6-3; j_gene: TRBJ1-2; CDR3aa: ASTTDRNGYT
v_gene: TRBV4-2; j_gene: TRBJ2-1; CDR3aa: ASSQAHNEQF
v_gene: TRBV7-2; j_gene: TRBJ1-2; CDR3aa: ASSRGQTYGYT
v_gene: TRBV6-1; j_gene: TRBJ2-2; CDR3aa: ASREAGRTNTGELF
v_gene: TRBV27; j_gene: TRBJ2-7; CDR3aa: ASYSTGGSREQY
v_gene: TRBV19; j_gene: TRBJ2-2; CDR3aa: ASRPWREGPNTGELF
v_gene: TRBV4-1; j_gene: TRBJ1-5; CDR3aa: ASSQGTDQRQH
v_gene: TRBV29-1; j_gene: TRBJ2-5; CDR3aa: SGGLAGQETQY
v_gene: TRBV27; j_gene: TRBJ2-1; CDR3aa: ASSFGAGGTPLYNEQF
v_gene: TRBV28; j_gene: TRBJ2-7; CDR3aa: ASSSMTSGNSYKQY
v_gene: TRBV11-2; j_gene: TRBJ2-7; CDR3aa: ASSGERGTSRMEQY
v_gene: TRBV14; j_gene: TRBJ2-7; CDR3aa: ASSQDLRLAGDEQY
v_gene: TRBV20-1; j_gene: TRBJ2-1; CDR3aa: SARPGVGADEQF
v_gene: TRBV6-2/TRBV6-3; j_gene: TRBJ2-7; CDR3aa: ASSYSPTESSYEQY
v_gene: TRBV28; j_gene: TRBJ2-7; CDR3aa: ASSIGTSYEQY
v_gene: TRBV11-2; j_gene: TRBJ2-7; CDR3aa: ASSLVGQILYEQY
v_gene: TRBV9; j_gene: TRBJ2-2; CDR3aa: ASSTVFGTGELF
v_gene: TRBV12-3/TRBV12-4; j_gene: TRBJ2-2; CDR3aa: ASSLWLGSGELF
v_gene: TRBV12-3/TRBV12-4; j_gene: TRBJ2-5; CDR3aa: ASSLGLAGGIRQTQY
v_gene: TRBV4-1; j_gene: TRBJ2-2; CDR3aa: ASSGHTTGELF
v_gene: TRBV6-2/TRBV6-3; j_gene: TRBJ2-1; CDR3aa: ASSEGLSGSRIGNEQF
v_gene: TRBV6-1; j_gene: TRBJ1-6; CDR3aa: ASSVRDRGDSPLH
v_gene: TRBV6-9; j_gene: TRBJ2-3; CDR3aa: ASSYSPGLAGGFSTDTQY
v_gene: TRBV6-1; j_gene: TRBJ2-1; CDR3aa: ATLTGSVYNEQF
v_gene: TRBV25-1; j_gene: TRBJ2-7; CDR3aa: ASSSGGVDEQY
v_gene: TRBV12-3/TRBV12-4; j_gene: TRBJ2-1; CDR3aa: ASSWEVGNEQF
v_gene: TRBV7-9; j_gene: TRBJ2-1; CDR3aa: ASSLTGGGAGNEQF
v_gene: TRBV4-1; j_gene: TRBJ2-3; CDR3aa: ASSQGGSGRYATPL
v_gene: TRBV9; j_gene: TRBJ2-5; CDR3aa: ASSVAGRFAETQY
v_gene: TRBV2; j_gene: TRBJ2-3; CDR3aa: ASSEYGGVRTDTQY
v_gene: TRBV28; j_gene: TRBJ2-5; CDR3aa: ASSFSQQETQY
v_gene: TRBV13; j_gene: TRBJ2-1; CDR3aa: ASSPRETSYNEQF
v_gene: TRBV6-1; j_gene: TRBJ1-3; CDR3aa: ASTVIVSGNTIY
v_gene: TRBV20-1; j_gene: TRBJ2-1; CDR3aa: SSTMGLAGTYNEQF
v_gene: TRBV4-3; j_gene: TRBJ2-2; CDR3aa: ASSLYRGPTGELF
v_gene: TRBV19; j_gene: TRBJ2-3; CDR3aa: ASSIGEADTQY
v_gene: TRBV3-1; j_gene: TRBJ2-1; CDR3aa: ASSQGWDEQF
v_gene: TRBV27; j_gene: TRBJ1-5; CDR3aa: ASSLWGGGQGGYSNQPQH